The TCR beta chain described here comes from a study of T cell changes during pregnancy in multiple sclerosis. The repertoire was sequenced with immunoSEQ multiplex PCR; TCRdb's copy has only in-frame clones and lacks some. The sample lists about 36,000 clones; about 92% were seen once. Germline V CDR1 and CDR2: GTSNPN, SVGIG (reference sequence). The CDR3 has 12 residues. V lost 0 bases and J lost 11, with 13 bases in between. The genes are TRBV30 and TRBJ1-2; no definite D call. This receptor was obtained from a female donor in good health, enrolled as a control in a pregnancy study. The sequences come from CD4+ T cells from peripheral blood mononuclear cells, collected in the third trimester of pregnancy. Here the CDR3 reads CAWSVKSRGYTF. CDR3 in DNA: TGTGCCTGGAGTGTAAAAAGTCGGGGTTACACCTTC.